Below are 31 T cell receptor beta chains sequenced from a single sample in a study of blood T cell repertoires in COVID-19. Profiled with immunoSEQ multiplex PCR; TCRdb holds only in-frame clones, not every one. Found here are fewer than 500,000 clones, around 90% of them singletons; the top ten hold 0.7%. Input material: PBMCs or T cells enriched from blood (not recorded which). All receptors come from a woman between 18 and 29 years old who had recovered from COVID-19.

The CDR3 spells CASRGQGDYGYTF. CDR3 coding DNA: TGTGCCAGCAGGGGACAGGGCGACTATGGCTACACCTTC. The chain is built from TRBV6-5 and TRBJ1-2, with 9 nucleotides matching TRBD1. CDR1 and CDR2 (germline): MNHEY, SVGAGI. With 6 bases clipped from V and 3 bases from J, the junction kept 2 bases outside the gene matches. The CDR3 loop spans 13 amino acids.

The chain couples TRBV12-3 or TRBV12-4 to TRBJ1-1; D gene unclear. The CDR3 sequence is 13 residues long. Deletions cut 6 bases from V and 4 bases from J, with 12 bases between. CDR3 coding DNA: TGTGCCAGCAGCCCGGGAGCGGCCACTGAAGCTTTCTTT. It encodes CASSPGAATEAFF.

V and J are TRBV24-1 and TRBJ1-2; D is possibly TRBD1 (5 bases). Germline CDR1 and CDR2: KGHDR and SFDVKD. Deletions cut 2 bases from V and 4 bases from J, with 10 bases between. The CDR3 is 14 amino acids. Written as DNA, the CDR3 is TGTGCCACCAGTGATTCGTGGGGGGTCTATGGCTACACCTTC. This gives the protein CATSDSWGVYGYTF.

This clone was seen only a few times. The J gene is TRBJ2-7, the V gene TRBV5-1, with 8 bases identical to TRBD1. The CDR3 contains 16 residues. Germline V gives CDR1 SGHRS, CDR2 YFSETQ. J was trimmed by 2 bases and V by 4 bases; bases with no gene match: 11. The CDR3 bases are TGCGCCAGCAGCCCGGACGGACAGGGCCTAACCTACGAGCAGTACTTC. Encoded protein: CASSPDGQGLTYEQYF.

The table lists this clone with a count of one. This chain uses TRBV6-5 with TRBJ2-7; a weak D match, TRBD2 (6 bases). In germline, CDR1 is MNHEY, CDR2 SVGAGI. The V end was cut by 8 bases, the J end by 2 bases, with 13 bases between. The CDR3 is made up of 13 amino acids. CDR3 sequence: CASGGESTYEQYF. CDR3 nucleotides: TGTGCCAGCGGAGGGGAGTCCACCTACGAGCAGTACTTC.

The rearrangement joins TRBV28 to TRBJ2-1; 7 positions match TRBD1. With V trimmed by 4 bases and J by 0 bases, 9 bases remained unmatched. Germline values: CDR1 MDHEN, CDR2 SYDVKM. CDR3 length equals 17 residues. CDR3 nucleotides: TGTGCCAGCAGTTCTCCCTTGACAGGGAGCTCCTACAATGAGCAGTTCTTC. This sequence encodes CASSSPLTGSSYNEQFF.

The chain links TRBV5-1 to TRBJ1-4, with D perhaps TRBD1 (5 bases). The CDR3 consists of 15 residues. The germline CDR1 and CDR2 sequences are SGHRS and YFSETQ. Deletions cut 1 base from V and 5 bases from J, with 12 bases between. CDR3 sequence reads: CASSLSRVQNEKLFF. The CDR3 region has the DNA TGCGCCAGCAGCTTGAGCAGGGTCCAGAATGAAAAACTGTTTTTT.

This rearrangement joins TRBV6-6 to TRBJ2-7, with TRBD1 matching over 8 bases. Trimming at V came to 5 bases and at J to 4 bases, leaving 16 bases not matched to a gene. The CDR3 covers 17 residues. The V gene's germline CDR1 is MNHNY and CDR2 SVGAGI (reference sequence). The CDR3 DNA is TGTGCCAGCAGTCCATCTTTGCCGGGACAGGTCTTTTACGAGCAGTACTTC. As protein: CASSPSLPGQVFYEQYF.

The chain links TRBV6-6 to TRBJ1-2; 8 nucleotides agree with TRBD1. Germline V gene data show CDR1 as MNHNY and CDR2 as SVGAGI (reference sequence). The V segment lost 8 bases and the J segment 8 bases; nucleotides outside the gene matches: 16. The CDR3 consists of 15 residues. CDR3 DNA: TGTGCCAGCCTTAAGGACAGGGATACAACGGAGGGCTACACCTTC. Translation gives CASLKDRDTTEGYTF.

The chain joins TRBV9 to TRBJ2-7, with TRBD2 matching 7 bases. The CDR3 contains 14 residues. Germline V CDR1 and CDR2: SGDLS, YYNGEE. J gave up 5 bases and V 4 bases, and 9 bases lay outside the gene matches. CDR3 DNA: TGTGCCAGCAGCCAAGGACTAGAGGGCAACGAGCAGTACTTC. Translation: CASSQGLEGNEQYF.

CDR3 in DNA: TGTGCCAGCAGAGGACCTCCAGGGGGCGGGAACACCATATATTTT. Translating it yields CASRGPPGGGNTIYF. The chain joins TRBV27 to TRBJ1-3, with 8 positions matching TRBD1. This CDR3 is 15 amino acids long. V trimming: 6 bases; J trimming: 7 bases; junction bases outside the gene matches: 11. Germline CDR1 is MNHEY and CDR2 is SMNVEV (reference sequence).

The chain combines TRBV7-9 with TRBJ2-1; tentatively, D is TRBD1 (5 bases). CDR3 length: 16 amino acids. Trimming removed 2 bases from V and 5 bases from J, with 16 bases in between. Germline V gene sequence: CDR1 SEHNR, CDR2 FQNEAQ (reference sequence). CDR3 sequence: CASSLIGGRANNEQFF. The CDR3 nucleotides read TGTGCCAGCAGCTTAATAGGCGGCAGGGCGAACAATGAGCAGTTCTTC.

This rearrangement joins TRBV6-5 to TRBJ1-2, with TRBD1 identical over 8 bases. This CDR3 contains 14 residues. After removal of 6 bases from V and 4 bases from J, the junction contained 7 bases not matched to a gene. CDR1 is MNHEY and CDR2 is SVGAGI in the germline V gene. This chain's CDR3 is CASRMTGDPYGYTF. The CDR3 DNA reads as TGTGCCAGCAGGATGACAGGGGACCCCTATGGCTACACCTTC.

This rearrangement joins TRBV19 to TRBJ1-1, with D possibly being TRBD1 (6 bases). Trimming shortened V by 6 bases and J by 5 bases, and 16 bases separated the two germline ends. This CDR3 region has 14 residues. CDR1 is LNHDA and CDR2 is SQIVND in the germline V gene (reference sequence). CDR3 sequence: CASSPEGGKTEAFF. The DNA for the CDR3 is TGTGCCAGTAGCCCAGAAGGGGGAAAAACTGAAGCTTTCTTT.

V gene TRBV7-2 combines with J gene TRBJ2-3; maybe TRBD2 (6 bases). The CDR3 is 15 amino acids. With 1 base removed from V and 1 base from J, the gap between germline ends came to 9 bases. Germline CDR1 is SGHTA and CDR2 is FQGNSA. The CDR3: CASSLDPSGTDTQYF. The CDR3 nucleotides are TGTGCCAGCAGCTTAGATCCTAGCGGCACAGATACGCAGTATTTT. Supplemented by reference TRBV7-2 and TRBJ2-3, the full variable domain reads GAGVSQSPSNKVTEKGKDVELRCDPISGHTALYWYRQSLGQGLEFLIYFQGNSAPDKSGLPSDRFSAERTGGSVSTLTIQRTQQEDSAVYLCASSLDPSGTDTQYFGPGTRLTVL.

The chain joins TRBV6-1 to TRBJ2-5; D unresolved. This CDR3 contains 16 residues. CDR1 is MNHNS and CDR2 is SASEGT in the germline V gene. Trimming cost V 3 bases and J 2 bases, with 16 bases left between them. The CDR3 here is CASSDWATALQETQYF. The CDR3 DNA sequence: TGTGCCAGCAGTGATTGGGCCACAGCCCTTCAAGAGACCCAGTACTTC.

The CDR3 spells CASSTNPTGELFF. The CDR3 DNA follows: TGTGCCAGTAGTACTAATCCGACCGGGGAGCTGTTTTTT. The chain recombines TRBV19 with TRBJ2-2; D call uncertain. In germline, CDR1 is LNHDA, CDR2 SQIVND (reference sequence). V gave up 4 bases and J gave up 5 bases, with 8 bases separating them. CDR3 length: 13 amino acids.

The rearrangement uses TRBV4-2 and TRBJ2-3, with TRBD1 identical over 8 bases. V was clipped by 6 bases and J by 0 bases; unmatched bases: 8. The CDR3 is made up of 16 amino acids. Per the germline V gene, CDR1 is LGHNA and CDR2 is YNFKEQ. CDR3 sequence: CASRPLGQGSTDTQYF. The CDR3 bases are TGTGCCAGCAGACCTCTTGGACAGGGTAGCACAGATACGCAGTATTTT.

The genes are TRBV14 and TRBJ1-2; possible D gene TRBD1, 5 bases. From germline, CDR1 is SGHDN and CDR2 FVKESK. V lost 2 bases and J 4 bases, leaving 20 bases between the germline ends. The CDR3 consists of 17 residues. The CDR3 DNA reads TGTGCCAGCAGCCAAATTCGGGAGGGGTCGTCAATCTATGGCTACACCTTC. Protein product: CASSQIREGSSIYGYTF. Together with reference TRBV14 and TRBJ1-2, the CDR3 gives the full variable domain: EAGVTQFPSHSVIEKGQTVTLRCDPISGHDNLYWYRRVMGKEIKFLLHFVKESKQDESGMPNNRFLAERTGGTYSTLKVQPAELEDSGVYFCASSQIREGSSIYGYTFGSGTRLTVV.

The V call is TRBV5-1, the J call TRBJ2-7; 12 bases are a match to TRBD2. The J segment lost 4 bases and the V segment lost 4 bases, leaving 9 bases of the junction unmatched. This CDR3 has 16 residues. Germline V CDR1 and CDR2: SGHRS, YFSETQ. CDR3 region: CASSPGLAGLKYEQYF. DNA of the CDR3: TGCGCCAGCAGCCCCGGACTAGCGGGGTTGAAATACGAGCAGTACTTC.

V and J are TRBV7-2 and TRBJ2-1, with a tentative D call TRBD2 (5 bases). The V and J ends lost 4 bases and 6 bases respectively, with 19 bases between them. The CDR3 is made up of 16 amino acids. The germline V gene encodes CDR1 SGHTA and CDR2 FQGNSA. CDR3: CASSSESGAPGNEQFF. The CDR3 nucleotides read TGTGCCAGCAGCTCGGAGAGCGGCGCCCCTGGCAATGAGCAGTTCTTC. Drawing the rest from reference TRBV7-2 and TRBJ2-1, the complete variable domain is GAGVSQSPSNKVTEKGKDVELRCDPISGHTALYWYRQSLGQGLEFLIYFQGNSAPDKSGLPSDRFSAERTGGSVSTLTIQRTQQEDSAVYLCASSSESGAPGNEQFFGPGTRLTVL.

The chain uses TRBV9 and TRBJ1-1; 9 positions match TRBD1. Germline V gene data show CDR1 as SGDLS and CDR2 as YYNGEE. Trimming cost V 0 bases and J 5 bases; bases outside gene matches: 2. The CDR3 has 14 amino acids. The CDR3 loop reads CASSVEGQGTEAFF. CDR3 DNA sequence: TGTGCCAGCAGCGTAGAGGGACAGGGAACTGAAGCTTTCTTT. The full variable domain, rest sourced from reference TRBV9 and TRBJ1-1, is DSGVTQTPKHLITATGQRVTLRCSPRSGDLSVYWYQQSLDQGLQFLIQYYNGEERAKGNILERFSAQQFPDLHSELNLSSLELGDSALYFCASSVEGQGTEAFFGQGTRLTVV.

For the CDR3, the DNA is TGTGCCAGCAGTTCACAGGGGGCCCCGTTGCATTTT. It encodes CASSSQGAPLHF. The V call is TRBV2, the J call TRBJ1-5; 9 bases line up with TRBD1. After removal of 5 bases from V and 15 bases from J, the junction contained 8 bases not matched to a gene. Germline V gene lookup returns CDR1 SNHLY and CDR2 FYNNEI. The CDR3 is made up of 12 amino acids.

In DNA form, the CDR3 reads TGTGCCACCAGTGACCCTAGCGGAAGCTCCTACAATGAGCAGTTCTTC. It codes for CATSDPSGSSYNEQFF. The chain links TRBV24-1 to TRBJ2-1; 7 nucleotides align to TRBD2. Germline CDR1 KGHDR, CDR2 SFDVKD. CDR3 size: 16 residues. V lost 4 bases and J lost 0; bases outside the gene matches: 5.

This clone was recorded only once. The CDR3 nucleotides are TGTGCCAGCAGTTTTAGGTCGCGGGGGATAGGGGAGCACGAGCAGTACTTC. The encoded protein is CASSFRSRGIGEHEQYF. The V gene is TRBV28, the J gene TRBJ2-7; 7 positions agree with TRBD2. The CDR3 runs to 17 residues. V lost 3 bases, J lost 5 bases, and 16 bases stayed unmatched. Germline V lookup: CDR1 MDHEN, CDR2 SYDVKM.

The chain has TRBV28 and TRBJ1-1, with D possibly being TRBD1 (5 bases). Germline V gene lookup returns CDR1 MDHEN and CDR2 SYDVKM. The CDR3 contains 16 residues. The germline V and J ends were trimmed by 4 bases and 10 bases, with 25 bases remaining between them. The CDR3 nucleotides are TGTGCCAGCAGTTCGCAGCGGAGGGCTTCGGGGGTAGGAGCTTTCTTT. Protein sequence: CASSSQRRASGVGAFF.

V gene TRBV19 combines with J gene TRBJ1-2, with 7 bases identical to TRBD1. CDR1 and CDR2 (germline): LNHDA, SQIVND (reference sequence). The CDR3 is 14 residues long. Trimming at V came to 5 bases and at J to 8 bases, leaving 11 bases not matched to a gene. As DNA, the CDR3 is TGTGCCAGTAGTCCAGACAGGGTTTCCCGGGGCTACACCTTC. Its protein is CASSPDRVSRGYTF.

The chain uses TRBV12-5 and TRBJ2-1; 7 bases are shared with TRBD1. After removal of 1 base from V and 9 bases from J, the junction contained 9 bases not matched to a gene. The CDR3 extends over 15 amino acids. Germline CDR1 and CDR2: LGHNT and FRNRAP. The CDR3 region is CASGLAGTGAGEQFF. The CDR3 bases are TGTGCTAGTGGTTTGGCCGGAACAGGGGCGGGTGAGCAGTTCTTC.

The CDR3, as DNA: TGCGCCAGCGGGCGGGGACTTGTCGGCATGAACACTGAAGCTTTCTTT. The encoded protein is CASGRGLVGMNTEAFF. V usage is TRBV5-1 and J usage is TRBJ1-1, with D possibly being TRBD1 (5 bases). This CDR3 spans 16 amino acids. Germline CDR1 is SGHRS and CDR2 is YFSETQ. V lost 7 bases, J lost 0 bases, and 19 bases lay in between.

With regard to this clone: Other DNA sequences in the same sample also yield this CDR3. V is TRBV5-1 and J is TRBJ1-1; D might be TRBD1 (6 bases). Germline assignment: CDR1 SGHRS and CDR2 YFSETQ. V shed 2 bases and J shed 0 bases, with 8 bases lying between them. The CDR3 spans 14 residues. DNA of the CDR3: TGCGCCAGCAGCTTAGACAGGATGAACACTGAAGCTTTCTTT. Its protein product is CASSLDRMNTEAFF.

This chain uses TRBV2 with TRBJ2-2, with 10 nucleotides matching TRBD2. CDR3 length: 14 amino acids. Looked up from germline, CDR1 is SNHLY and CDR2 is FYNNEI. V shed 7 bases and J 6 bases; nucleotides not matched to a gene: 5. CDR3 sequence reads: CASMSSGGSGELFF. The CDR3 nucleotides read TGTGCCAGCATGTCTAGCGGGGGATCCGGGGAGCTGTTTTTT.